A single sample gave rise to the 9 T cell receptor beta chains below, sequenced in a study of blood T cell repertoires in COVID-19. Clones were sequenced by immunoSEQ multiplex PCR, and TCRdb holds only the in-frame ones, with some missing. The sample yields 150,000 to 180,000 clones, about 79% seen once. The specimen sequenced was peripheral blood. Receptors were obtained from a woman aged 60 to 75 with acute or convalescent COVID-19.

The V gene is TRBV19, the J gene TRBJ1-2; TRBD1 aligns across 7 bases. J lost 2 bases, V lost 5 bases, and 11 bases had no gene match. Germline V gene lookup returns CDR1 LNHDA and CDR2 SQIVND (reference sequence). The CDR3 covers 16 residues. The CDR3 region is CASSFRRTGLNYGYTF. Here the CDR3 DNA reads TGTGCCAGTAGTTTCCGGAGGACAGGACTAAACTATGGCTACACCTTC.

CDR3 DNA sequence: TGCGCCAGCAGTAAGTTGGGGGGCTCCTACAATGAGCAGTTCTTC. Its translation is CASSKLGGSYNEQFF. The V gene is TRBV4-1, the J gene TRBJ2-1, with D possibly TRBD2 on 6 matching bases. Trimming took 6 bases from V and 0 from J, leaving 12 bases between them. The CDR3 has 15 amino acids. Germline assignment: CDR1 MGHRA and CDR2 YSYEKL.

The chain recombines TRBV7-9 with TRBJ1-2; 8 bases agree with TRBD1. J gave up 3 bases and V 0 bases, and 6 bases lay outside the gene matches. Germline-derived CDR1 and CDR2 are SEHNR and FQNEAQ (reference sequence). This CDR3 spans 16 amino acids. The CDR3 bases are TGTGCCAGCAGCTTAGCAGCTCAGGGGGCGGACTATGGCTACACCTTC. It is translated as CASSLAAQGADYGYTF. The full variable domain, completed using reference TRBV7-9 and TRBJ1-2, is DTGVSQNPRHKITKRGQNVTFRCDPISEHNRLYWYRQTLGQGPEFLTYFQNEAQLEKSRLLSDRFSAERPKGSFSTLEIQRTEQGDSAMYLCASSLAAQGADYGYTFGSGTRLTVV.

V and J are TRBV5-4 and TRBJ2-2; 12 bases are a match to TRBD1. Germline V CDR1 and CDR2: SGHNT, YYREEE (reference sequence). The V and J ends lost 4 bases and 7 bases, in that order; junction bases with no gene match: 11. This CDR3 spans 17 amino acids. The chain's CDR3 is CASSPRGTGGGYGELFF. CDR3 in DNA: TGTGCCAGCAGCCCACGTGGGACAGGGGGCGGATACGGGGAGCTGTTTTTT.

This sequence joins TRBV7-9 and TRBJ2-7; 7 bases are a match to TRBD1. Germline V lookup: CDR1 SEHNR, CDR2 FQNEAQ (reference sequence). Trimming took 0 bases from V and 2 from J; bases not matched to a gene: 1. The CDR3 has 14 amino acids. In DNA form, the CDR3 reads TGTGCCAGCAGCTTAGCAGGGGGCCCCTACGAGCAGTACTTC. This gives the protein CASSLAGGPYEQYF.

The chain links TRBV12-3 or TRBV12-4 to TRBJ1-1; D is undetermined. V shed 7 bases and J shed 7 bases, with 10 bases lying between them. The CDR3 length is 11 residues. The CDR3 loop is CASIGLIEAFF. In DNA, the CDR3 is TGTGCCAGCATCGGACTGATTGAAGCTTTCTTT.

The chain has TRBV4-1 and TRBJ2-1; 7 bases match TRBD2. CDR3 size: 16 residues. The germline gives CDR1 MGHRA, CDR2 YSYEKL. V lost 0 bases to trimming and J lost 5 bases; unmatched junction nucleotides: 7. The CDR3 DNA reads as TGCGCCAGCAGCCAAGATCTCACTAGCGTCGACAATGAGCAGTTCTTC. Its translation is CASSQDLTSVDNEQFF.

This clone was detected once. V gene TRBV15 combines with J gene TRBJ2-7, with 11 bases fitting TRBD2. J lost 0 bases, V lost 5 bases, and 6 bases had no gene match. The germline V gene encodes CDR1 LNHNV and CDR2 YYDKDF (reference sequence). This CDR3 contains 16 residues. The DNA for the CDR3 is TGTGCCACCAGCCCACAGACTAGCGGGGCCTCCTACGAGCAGTACTTC. It is translated as CATSPQTSGASYEQYF.

The chain couples TRBV4-1 to TRBJ1-1; TRBD1 matches 9 bases. With V trimmed by 4 bases and J by 1 base, 7 bases remained unmatched. The CDR3 consists of 16 residues. The germline CDR1 and CDR2 sequences are MGHRA and YSYEKL. CDR3 coding DNA: TGCGCCAGCAGCCTAAACTCGGGACAGGGGAACACTGAAGCTTTCTTT. It yields the protein CASSLNSGQGNTEAFF.